This is a list of T cell receptor beta chains from one sample in a study of cytomegalovirus exposure and HLA in healthy donors. Method: immunoSEQ multiplex PCR; TCRdb's copy keeps in-frame clones and lacks some. The top ten hold approximately 0.9% of the sample, which has roughly 310,000 clones, roughly 90% seen once. The sequenced sample was PBMCs. These receptors originate from a man aged 25 to 45 in good health and CMV-seronegative. CDR3s include the opening cysteine and the closing phenylalanine or tryptophan. D genes are given only for firm matches. Clone size, where shown, is once, few, many, or a class for clones that have expanded.

J: TRBJ1-2
D: .
size: .
V: TRBV18
DNA: TGTGCCAGCTCACCACCGATACAGGGTGGCTACACCTTC
CDR3: CASSPPIQGGYTF

J: TRBJ2-3
D: TRBD2
size: .
V: TRBV7-8
DNA: TGTGCCAGCAGCTCGCCCGAAGGTAGCGGGGCCAAAGATACGCAGTATTTT
CDR3: CASSSPEGSGAKDTQYF

J: TRBJ1-5
D: .
size: once
V: TRBV14
DNA: TGTGCCAGCAGCAAAGATGGGGGGGGTCAGCCCCAGCATTTT
CDR3: CASSKDGGGQPQHF

J: TRBJ2-3
D: .
size: .
V: TRBV30
DNA: TGTGCCTGGCATCAGGGCACAGATACGCAGTATTTT
CDR3: CAWHQGTDTQYF

J: TRBJ2-3
D: .
size: .
V: TRBV19
DNA: TGTGCCAGTAGATTTGGGGCGGCAGATACGCAGTATTTT
CDR3: CASRFGAADTQYF

J: TRBJ2-3
D: .
size: .
V: TRBV7-9
DNA: TGTGCCAGCAGCTTAGCGGGGGGGCCACCCGATACGCAGTATTTT
CDR3: CASSLAGGPPDTQYF

J: TRBJ2-1
D: TRBD1
size: .
V: TRBV2
DNA: TGTGCCAGCAGTAGGGACAGCCTAACCTACAATGAGCAGTTCTTC
CDR3: CASSRDSLTYNEQFF

J: TRBJ1-5
D: .
size: .
V: TRBV2
DNA: TGTGCCAGCCGGGACAACAATCAGCCCCAGCATTTT
CDR3: CASRDNNQPQHF

J: TRBJ1-1
D: .
size: .
V: TRBV19
DNA: TGTGCCAGTAGGAGGACACTGAACACTGAAGCTTTCTTT
CDR3: CASRRTLNTEAFF

J: TRBJ2-3
D: TRBD2
size: .
V: TRBV9
DNA: TGTGCCAGCACCGGGACTAGCGACACAGATACGCAGTATTTT
CDR3: CASTGTSDTDTQYF

J: TRBJ1-2
D: .
size: .
V: TRBV2
DNA: TGTGCCAGCAGGGGGGGACCGGACTATGGCTACACCTTC
CDR3: CASRGGPDYGYTF

J: TRBJ2-7
D: TRBD2
size: .
V: TRBV4-3
DNA: TGCGCCAGCAGCCAAAAAAGCTCCGGCGGGGGGGCCGACGAGCAGTACTTC
CDR3: CASSQKSSGGGADEQYF

J: TRBJ2-3
D: .
size: .
V: TRBV11-2
DNA: TGTGCCAGCAGCGCTGGCGGGAATACGCAGTATTTT
CDR3: CASSAGGNTQYF

J: TRBJ2-3
D: TRBD2
size: .
V: TRBV19
DNA: TGTGCCAGTCCTCCCTCGAGCGGGGCCTCTAGCACAGATACGCAGTATTTT
CDR3: CASPPSSGASSTDTQYF

J: TRBJ2-5
D: .
size: .
V: TRBV5-1
DNA: TGCGCCAGCAGCTTGGGCCCCTCAGGTTTCCAAGAGACCCAGTACTTC
CDR3: CASSLGPSGFQETQYF

J: TRBJ1-5
D: .
size: .
V: TRBV6-6
DNA: TGTGCCAGCAGTTCTCAGGGTACTCAGCCCCAGCATTTT
CDR3: CASSSQGTQPQHF

J: TRBJ2-7
D: .
size: .
V: TRBV7-6
DNA: TGTGCCAGCAGCCCGAAAGGCTCGGGGGGCGGATACGAGCAGTACTTC
CDR3: CASSPKGSGGGYEQYF

J: TRBJ1-2
D: .
size: .
V: TRBV15
DNA: TGTGCCACCAGCAGGGACAGCTATGGCTACACCTTC
CDR3: CATSRDSYGYTF

J: TRBJ2-7
D: TRBD1
size: .
V: TRBV19
DNA: TGTGCCAGTAGTACCCCGGGACAGTACGAGCAGTACTTC
CDR3: CASSTPGQYEQYF

J: TRBJ1-1
D: .
size: .
V: TRBV18
DNA: TGTGCCAGCTCACCATCGGCGGACACTGAAGCTTTCTTT
CDR3: CASSPSADTEAFF

J: TRBJ2-2
D: TRBD1
size: .
V: TRBV7-7
DNA: TGTGCCAGCAGCCCGACAGGGCTAGGCACCGGGGAGCTGTTTTTT
CDR3: CASSPTGLGTGELFF

J: TRBJ2-3
D: TRBD2
size: .
V: TRBV5-1
DNA: TGCGCCAGCAGCTCCAGCGGGGGGGGTCCAGATACGCAGTATTTT
CDR3: CASSSSGGGPDTQYF

J: TRBJ1-1
D: TRBD1
size: .
V: TRBV14
DNA: TGTGCCAGCAGCCGCCTTGACAGGGGTTCTGGGGCTTTCTTT
CDR3: CASSRLDRGSGAFF

J: TRBJ2-2
D: .
size: .
V: TRBV7-9
DNA: TGTGCCAGCAGCCCCGAGGTCCCAACCGGGGAGCTGTTTTTT
CDR3: CASSPEVPTGELFF

J: TRBJ1-2
D: .
size: .
V: TRBV28
DNA: TGTGCCAGCAGTTTACGGGAAAACTATGGCTACACCTTC
CDR3: CASSLRENYGYTF

J: TRBJ2-7
D: .
size: .
V: TRBV4-1
DNA: TGCGCCAGCAGCCAAGCCGCAGGACAGACCTACGAGCAGTACTTC
CDR3: CASSQAAGQTYEQYF

J: TRBJ1-3
D: .
size: .
V: TRBV18
DNA: TGTGCCAGCTCACTAAATCCGGACAGCTCTGGAAACACCATATATTTT
CDR3: CASSLNPDSSGNTIYF

J: TRBJ2-3
D: TRBD1
size: .
V: TRBV19
DNA: TGTGCCAGTAGAATGGGGACAGCGAACTTACACACAGATACGCAGTATTTT
CDR3: CASRMGTANLHTDTQYF

J: TRBJ1-6
D: TRBD1
size: .
V: TRBV11-3
DNA: TGTGCCAGCAGCTGGGGACAGAAAAATTCACCCCTCCACTTT
CDR3: CASSWGQKNSPLHF

J: TRBJ1-5
D: .
size: .
V: TRBV29-1
DNA: TGCAGCGTTGCGGGACACCCGAATCAGCCCCAGCATTTT
CDR3: CSVAGHPNQPQHF

J: TRBJ1-1
D: TRBD1
size: .
V: TRBV6-4
DNA: TGTGCCAGCAGTGACTCGAAGGGTGGGGACAGTGGGACTGAAGCTTTCTTT
CDR3: CASSDSKGGDSGTEAFF

J: TRBJ2-7
D: .
size: .
V: TRBV7-9
DNA: TGTGCCAGCAGCTGGGGGCCGGCCTACGAGCAGTACTTC
CDR3: CASSWGPAYEQYF